This TCR beta chain was recovered during a study of T-cell reconstitution after alpha-beta-depleted transplantation in children. Preparing the TCRbeta library involved the use of unique molecular identifiers. TCRdb re-called the PCR reads with MiXCR, one entry per CDR3 protein. Of about 980,000 distinct CDR3 sequences detected, roughly 31% appear once; the ten largest clones hold roughly 28%. This CDR3 has 13 amino acids. Trimming took off 5 bases at V and 0 bases at J, with 8 bases between the two ends. Germline V gene sequence: CDR1 DFQATT, CDR2 SNEGSKA (reference sequence). Here the sequenced sample was PBMCs, mostly from graft donor cells, taken 360 days after TCRalphabeta/CD19-depleted stem cell transplant. This chain joins TRBV20-1 and TRBJ2-4; D is possibly TRBD2 (5 bases). This TCR derives from a boy under two years old who had a stem cell transplant for SCID, so the T cells may come from the graft donor. CDR3 nucleotides: TGCAGTGCTCCCCGGGAAGCCAAAAACATTCAGTACTTC. Its protein is CSAPREAKNIQYF.